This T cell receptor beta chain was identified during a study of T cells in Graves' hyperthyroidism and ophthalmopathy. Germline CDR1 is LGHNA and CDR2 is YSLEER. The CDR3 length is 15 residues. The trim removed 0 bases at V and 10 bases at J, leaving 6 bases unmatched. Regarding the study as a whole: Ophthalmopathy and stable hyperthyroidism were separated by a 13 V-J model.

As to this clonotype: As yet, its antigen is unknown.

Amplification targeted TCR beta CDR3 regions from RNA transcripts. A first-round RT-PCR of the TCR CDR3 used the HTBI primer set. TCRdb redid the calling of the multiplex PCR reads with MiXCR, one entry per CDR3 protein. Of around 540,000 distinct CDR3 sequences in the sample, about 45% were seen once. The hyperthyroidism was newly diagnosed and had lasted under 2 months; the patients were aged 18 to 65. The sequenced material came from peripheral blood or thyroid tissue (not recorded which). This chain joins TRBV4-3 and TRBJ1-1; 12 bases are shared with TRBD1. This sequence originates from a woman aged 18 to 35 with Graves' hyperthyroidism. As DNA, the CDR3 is TGCGCCAGCAGCCAAGATGGGGACAGGGGGCAAGCAGCTTTCTTT. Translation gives CASSQDGDRGQAAFF.